These 23 T cell receptor beta chains came from one sample sequenced in a study of blood T cell repertoires in COVID-19. Profiled with immunoSEQ multiplex PCR; TCRdb holds only in-frame clones, not every one. The data show around 200,000 clones, around 79% seen once. Sequenced: peripheral blood. These receptors came from a woman in her thirties or forties with COVID-19, enrolled during active disease.

The gene calls are TRBV11-2 and TRBJ1-5; no definite D call. Trimming took off 0 bases at V and 3 bases at J, with 6 bases between the two ends. From germline, CDR1 is SGHAT and CDR2 FQNNGV. This CDR3 contains 14 residues. CDR3 DNA: TGTGCCAGCAGCTTAGACGGGAACAATCAGCCCCAGCATTTT. Its protein product is CASSLDGNNQPQHF. Combining the CDR3 with reference TRBV11-2 and TRBJ1-5 gives the whole variable domain EAGVAQSPRYKIIEKRQSVAFWCNPISGHATLYWYQQILGQGPKLLIQFQNNGVVDDSQLPKDRFSAERLKGVDSTLKIQPAKLEDSAVYLCASSLDGNNQPQHFGDGTRLSIL.

V is TRBV2 and J is TRBJ1-5; D possibly corresponds to TRBD1 (6 bases). This CDR3 has 13 amino acids. V shed 7 bases and J shed 8 bases, with 15 bases lying between them. Germline CDR1 reads SNHLY; CDR2 reads FYNNEI. CDR3 DNA: TGTGCCAGCACTACAGGGAGCGGAGAGCCCCAGCATTTT. As protein: CASTTGSGEPQHF.

This clone was seen just once. V gene TRBV11-3 combines with J gene TRBJ2-2; the D is unclear. Looked up from germline, CDR1 is SGHNT and CDR2 is YENEEA. This CDR3 spans 15 amino acids. The V gene lost 0 bases and the J gene lost 5 bases, with 10 bases spanning the gap. The CDR3 coding sequence is TGTGCCAGCAGCTTAGAGGCAAGAAGAACCGGGGAGCTGTTTTTT. As protein: CASSLEARRTGELFF.

The chain employs TRBV19 and TRBJ2-7; tentatively, D is TRBD1 (7 bases). CDR3 size: 15 residues. V was clipped by 4 bases and J by 3 bases, with 16 bases between them. The germline V gene encodes CDR1 LNHDA and CDR2 SQIVND (reference sequence). The CDR3 DNA is TGTGCCAGTAGTAGGGGGGACAGTCTTCTCTACGAGCAGTACTTC. It codes for CASSRGDSLLYEQYF.

The rearrangement links TRBV5-5 to TRBJ2-3; D gene ambiguous. V lost 3 bases and J lost 2, with 7 bases in between. The CDR3 is made up of 13 amino acids. Per the germline V gene, CDR1 is SGHKS and CDR2 is YYEKEE (reference sequence). Here the CDR3 reads CASSSLFTDTQYF. The CDR3 DNA is TGTGCCAGCAGCTCCCTATTCACAGATACGCAGTATTTT.

The V and J genes are TRBV6-5 and TRBJ2-7, with TRBD2 matching 11 bases. CDR3 length: 14 amino acids. Germline V gives CDR1 MNHEY, CDR2 SVGAGI. V lost 6 bases, J lost 4 bases, and 5 bases stayed unmatched. CDR3 DNA: TGTGCCAGCAGAGAGCTAGCGGGAGGTTACGAGCAGTACTTC. Translated, it gives CASRELAGGYEQYF.

The chain is built from TRBV6-1 and TRBJ2-1; TRBD2 matches at 11 bases. Germline loops: CDR1 MNHNS, CDR2 SASEGT. V lost 1 base to trimming and J lost 13 bases; unmatched junction nucleotides: 9. This CDR3 spans 15 amino acids. CDR3 sequence: CASSEGSGRASDQFF. Written as DNA, the CDR3 is TGTGCCAGCAGTGAAGGTAGCGGGAGGGCCTCGGACCAGTTCTTC.

The V call is TRBV11-2, the J call TRBJ2-1; TRBD2 matches at 10 bases. With V trimmed by 2 bases and J by 4 bases, 8 bases remained unmatched. The CDR3 spans 17 residues. Germline lookup yields CDR1 SGHAT and CDR2 FQNNGV. CDR3 residues: CASSLSPSGGGYNEQFF. The CDR3 DNA sequence: TGTGCCAGCAGCTTATCCCCTAGCGGGGGTGGTTACAATGAGCAGTTCTTC.

The chain combines TRBV14 with TRBJ1-2; D possibly corresponds to TRBD1 (5 bases). Trimming removed 4 bases at V and 4 bases at J, with 10 bases between. CDR1 SGHDN and CDR2 FVKESK come from the germline V gene. The CDR3 has 13 amino acids. CDR3 sequence (DNA): TGTGCCAGCAGCCGTAGTACAGGCTATGGCTACACCTTC. This sequence encodes CASSRSTGYGYTF.

The V call is TRBV7-9, the J call TRBJ2-1; possible D gene TRBD2, 6 bases. Per germline, CDR1 SEHNR and CDR2 FQNEAQ (reference sequence). Between the trimmed V and J ends, which lost 1 base and 9 bases, there was a span of 7 bases. The CDR3 is 12 residues long. For the CDR3, the DNA is TGTGCCAGCAGCTTAGACGGGGGTGAGCAGTTCTTC. It specifies CASSLDGGEQFF.

The sample holds many counts of this clone. The chain combines TRBV5-1 with TRBJ2-2; 7 nucleotides match TRBD1. Germline CDR1 SGHRS, CDR2 YFSETQ. The CDR3 covers 14 residues. V was clipped by 7 bases and J by 2 bases; unmatched bases: 5. CDR3 in DNA: TGCGCCAGCTTCGGGACAGCAAACACCGGGGAGCTGTTTTTT. Translation gives CASFGTANTGELFF. The full variable domain, its missing parts supplied by reference TRBV5-1 and TRBJ2-2, is KAGVTQTPRYLIKTRGQQVTLSCSPISGHRSVSWYQQTPGQGLQFLFEYFSETQRNKGNFPGRFSGRQFSNSRSEMNVSTLELGDSALYLCASFGTANTGELFFGEGSRLTVL.

This chain joins TRBV7-2 and TRBJ2-5; a possible D gene is TRBD1 (6 bases). The CDR3 is 15 residues long. Trimming pared 1 base from V and 3 bases from J, leaving 12 bases between. The V gene's germline CDR1 is SGHTA and CDR2 FQGNSA. The CDR3 DNA reads as TGTGCCAGCAGCTTAGGACCCGCAGGGGAAGAGACCCAGTACTTC. This sequence encodes CASSLGPAGEETQYF.

V and J are TRBV6-5 and TRBJ1-1; no reliable D call. Germline CDR1 is MNHEY and CDR2 is SVGAGI. V was trimmed by 4 bases and J by 9 bases, leaving 15 bases between them. The CDR3 loop spans 13 amino acids. CDR3 DNA: TGTGCCAGCAGTTCCACCGGACGGGGAAAAGCTTTCTTT. Protein: CASSSTGRGKAFF.

This rearrangement joins TRBV12-3 or TRBV12-4 to TRBJ1-1; D possibly corresponds to TRBD1 (5 bases). The germline V and J ends were trimmed by 6 bases and 3 bases, with 11 bases remaining between them. The CDR3 has 13 residues. CDR3 region: CASSPRVYTEAFF. As DNA, the CDR3 is TGTGCCAGCAGCCCCAGGGTATACACTGAAGCTTTCTTT.

This CDR3 reads CASSPGTSGLYTQYF. CDR3 in DNA: TGTGCCAGCAGCCCTGGGACTAGCGGGTTGTATACGCAGTATTTT. The V and J genes are TRBV11-3 and TRBJ2-3; 12 nucleotides agree with TRBD2. Germline CDR1 and CDR2: SGHNT and YENEEA. This CDR3 is 15 amino acids long. V dropped 5 bases and J dropped 7; count of bases not matched to a gene: 7.

The rearrangement links TRBV18 to TRBJ2-1, with a tentative D call TRBD2 (5 bases). The CDR3 is made up of 14 amino acids. Germline CDR1 KGHSH, CDR2 LQKENI. V gave up 4 bases and J gave up 8 bases, with 15 bases separating them. The CDR3 nucleotides are TGTGCCAGCTCACGGGGAAACCGGCGGGATGAGCAGTTCTTC. Translated, it gives CASSRGNRRDEQFF.

The rearrangement joins TRBV11-3 to TRBJ1-1; a weak D match, TRBD1 (5 bases). Trimming took 0 bases from V and 9 from J, leaving 17 bases between them. The CDR3 is made up of 15 amino acids. Per germline, CDR1 SGHNT and CDR2 YENEEA. CDR3 region: CASSLDSSGNEKAFF. DNA for the CDR3: TGTGCCAGCAGCTTAGATTCATCAGGGAACGAAAAAGCTTTCTTT.

J is TRBJ1-1 and V is TRBV10-3, with unresolved D. Trimming took off 11 bases at V and 0 bases at J, with 13 bases between the two ends. Germline V gives CDR1 ENHRY, CDR2 SYGVKD. This CDR3 has 13 residues. The CDR3 is CASCGGLNTEAFF. Here the CDR3 DNA reads TGTGCCTCATGTGGCGGATTGAACACTGAAGCTTTCTTT.

The genes are TRBV2 and TRBJ2-2; D might be TRBD1 (6 bases). Deletions cut 4 bases from V and 1 base from J, with 13 bases between. This CDR3 has 16 amino acids. Germline V lookup: CDR1 SNHLY, CDR2 FYNNEI. The CDR3 loop reads CASSVSRGLNTGELFF. In DNA, the CDR3 is TGTGCCAGCAGTGTTTCCAGGGGCTTGAACACCGGGGAGCTGTTTTTT.

V usage is TRBV5-6 and J usage is TRBJ2-3; 7 bases align to TRBD2. With V trimmed by 4 bases and J by 2 bases, 4 bases remained unmatched. CDR1 is SGHDT, CDR2 YYEEEE, per germline. The CDR3 contains 14 residues. The CDR3: CASSLGLVTDTQYF. The CDR3 nucleotides read TGTGCCAGCAGCCTTGGACTAGTCACAGATACGCAGTATTTT.

The CDR3 nucleotides are TGCGCCAGCAGCCAAGATCCGCGGGGTGGGGGCACTGAAGCTTTCTTT. It encodes CASSQDPRGGGTEAFF. The V call is TRBV4-1, the J call TRBJ1-1; the D gene is possibly TRBD1 (5 bases). The V gene lost 0 bases and the J gene lost 4 bases, with 15 bases spanning the gap. The germline V gene has CDR1 MGHRA and CDR2 YSYEKL. CDR3 length equals 16 residues.

There are a few counts of this clone. The V call is TRBV7-6, the J call TRBJ1-5; 7 nucleotides line up with TRBD1. Germline V CDR1 and CDR2: SGHVS, FNYEAQ. V was clipped by 5 bases and J by 2 bases; unmatched bases: 12. The CDR3 is 17 residues long. The CDR3 region is CASSPGRGLRGNQPQHF. In DNA form, the CDR3 reads TGTGCCAGCAGCCCGGGAAGGGGGCTGAGGGGCAATCAGCCCCAGCATTTT.

J is TRBJ2-2 and V is TRBV19, with D tentatively TRBD2 (6 bases). The CDR3 covers 15 residues. Germline CDR1 and CDR2: LNHDA and SQIVND (reference sequence). Trimming shortened V by 5 bases and J by 3 bases, and 13 bases separated the two germline ends. The DNA for the CDR3 is TGTGCCAGTAGTCCCTCTAGCGTTTACACCGGGGAGCTGTTTTTT. The encoded protein is CASSPSSVYTGELFF.